This is a list of T cell receptor beta chains from one sample in a study of a mutant IDH1 vaccine in newly diagnosed glioma. Some clones are missing from TCRdb's copy, which holds only in-frame ones; the method was immunoSEQ multiplex PCR. The sample yields tens of thousands of clones, 60% to 85% seen once. For these TCRs, the target antigens are not known. Sequenced material: PBMCs, taken from a glioma patient whose treatment included an IDH1 peptide vaccine. The receptors were gathered from a man in his forties with glioma. Each CDR3 is given with its conserved first and last residue. D genes are given only for firm matches. Not every row has a clone size; where given, it reads once, few, many or a size class.

V gene	clone size	D gene	CDR3 length	J gene	CDR3 DNA	CDR3 protein
TRBV5-8	many	NA	17	TRBJ1-4	TGTGCCAGCAGCTTAGGGACGACAGCTAGAAACCTTGAAAAACTGTTTTTT	CASSLGTTARNLEKLFF
TRBV7-9	NA	TRBD2	17	TRBJ2-7	TGTGCCAGCAGCAGTACCCGACTAGCGGGAGGGATGAACGAGCAGTACTTC	CASSSTRLAGGMNEQYF
TRBV7-9	NA	TRBD1	15	TRBJ1-4	TGTGCCAGCAGCCCCCCCGGGACAGCTAGCGAAAAACTGTTTTTT	CASSPPGTASEKLFF
TRBV19	NA	NA	14	TRBJ2-7	TGTGCCAGTAGTATAGGGGGTCCTGATAACGAGCAGTACTTC	CASSIGGPDNEQYF
TRBV19	NA	TRBD1	16	TRBJ1-1	TGTGCCAGTAGTACCCCCTTGGACAGGGTGAACACTGAAGCTTTCTTT	CASSTPLDRVNTEAFF
TRBV27	NA	NA	15	TRBJ1-1	TGTGCCAGCAGTTTAAGGTCCCGACGGAACACTGAAGCTTTCTTT	CASSLRSRRNTEAFF
TRBV5-8	NA	NA	14	TRBJ2-1	TGTGCCAGCAGCTTCCGGGACCCCCGCAATGAGCAGTTCTTC	CASSFRDPRNEQFF
TRBV6-1	NA	NA	15	TRBJ2-7	TGTGCCAGCAGTGAAGAAAGTCTAGCGAGAGCCAAGCAGTACTTC	CASSEESLARAKQYF
TRBV30	once	NA	14	TRBJ1-3	TGTGCCTGGAGTCCGGGAGTTGCGGTAAACACCATATATTTT	CAWSPGVAVNTIYF
TRBV18	NA	TRBD1	18	TRBJ2-1	TGTGCCAGCTCTGGGACAGGGGCCTGGGCTAGCAGTTACAATGAGCAGTTCTTC	CASSGTGAWASSYNEQFF
TRBV27	medium-sized	TRBD2	16	TRBJ2-1	TGTGCCAGCAGATCTAGCGGGAGGGGTTGGGAGGATGAGCAGTTCTTC	CASRSSGRGWEDEQFF
TRBV28	NA	NA	12	TRBJ2-3	TGTGCCAGCAGAACCCCGGGAGATACGCAGTATTTT	CASRTPGDTQYF
TRBV6-5	NA	NA	14	TRBJ1-2	TGTGCCAGCAGTTTCCGGATGGGTAACTATGGCTACACCTTC	CASSFRMGNYGYTF
TRBV7-8	NA	NA	14	TRBJ2-3	TGTGCCAGCAGCTTAGTAAGGGAGGCGGATACGCAGTATTTT	CASSLVREADTQYF
TRBV4-2	once	NA	16	TRBJ2-5	TGTGCCAGCAGCCAAGATCAGGCCGCTAGGGGGGAGACCCAGTACTTC	CASSQDQAARGETQYF
TRBV5-6	few	NA	14	TRBJ1-1	TGTGCCAGCAGCTTCGCAGGGAGGTACACTGAAGCTTTCTTT	CASSFAGRYTEAFF
TRBV7-6	NA	NA	14	TRBJ1-5	TGTGCCAGCAGCCCACGGATGGGAGATCAGCCCCAGCATTTT	CASSPRMGDQPQHF
TRBV4-1	once	TRBD2	16	TRBJ2-1	TGCGCCAGCAGCCAAGTGCTGGCGGGAGTAAACAATGAGCAGTTCTTC	CASSQVLAGVNNEQFF
TRBV7-8	NA	NA	14	TRBJ2-3	TGTGCCAGCAATCGCGAATCCACAACAGATACGCAGTATTTT	CASNRESTTDTQYF
TRBV4-1	NA	NA	14	TRBJ2-1	TGCGCCAGCAGCCAAGAGGACTCCACCCATGAGCAGTTCTTC	CASSQEDSTHEQFF
TRBV6-5	NA	NA	13	TRBJ1-2	TGTGCCAGCAGTCCGGGGGCTGCCTATGGCTACACCTTC	CASSPGAAYGYTF
TRBV13	NA	TRBD1	17	TRBJ1-1	TGTGCCAGCAGCCCAGGGACAGGGGGCGGCTTTGCCACTGAAGCTTTCTTT	CASSPGTGGGFATEAFF
TRBV2	NA	NA	16	TRBJ2-3	TGTGCCAGCAGTGAAAGAGCGCCCCTTATCACAGATACGCAGTATTTT	CASSERAPLITDTQYF
TRBV2	once	NA	16	TRBJ2-3	TGTGCCACCATCGAGAGAGGGGCACAGGTCACAGATACGCAGTATTTT	CATIERGAQVTDTQYF
TRBV9	few	TRBD2	18	TRBJ2-6	TGTGCCAGCAGCGTAGCGGCTAGCGGGAGTCCCGGGGCCAACGTCCTGACTTTC	CASSVAASGSPGANVLTF
TRBV10-2	NA	NA	17	TRBJ1-1	TGCGCCAGCAGTAAAATCCTCCCTCCCTTCGTGGAGACTGAAGCTTTCTTT	CASSKILPPFVETEAFF
TRBV4-1	NA	TRBD2	17	TRBJ2-7	TGCGCCAGCAGCCAAGGAGCGGCCAGCGGGAGGCGCCGCGAGCAGTACTTC	CASSQGAASGRRREQYF
TRBV7-2	NA	NA	16	TRBJ2-2	TGTGCCAGCAGCTTATTGGGAGGAACAGGGGTCGGGGAGCTGTTTTTT	CASSLLGGTGVGELFF
TRBV7-9	NA	NA	17	TRBJ1-5	TGTGCCAGCAGCTCGGAATTCACAGGGCAGGAGGGACAGCCCCAGCATTTT	CASSSEFTGQEGQPQHF
TRBV10-3	NA	NA	15	TRBJ1-5	TGTGCCATCAGTGAGGTTGGGGGCCGAAATCAGCCCCAGCATTTT	CAISEVGGRNQPQHF
TRBV5-1	NA	NA	12	TRBJ2-7	TGCGCCAGCAGCTGGGACCGATACGAGCAGTACTTC	CASSWDRYEQYF
TRBV5-1	NA	TRBD1	14	TRBJ1-4	TGCGCCAGCAGCCCCGGGACAGGACTTGAAAAACTGTTTTTT	CASSPGTGLEKLFF
TRBV11-3	few	TRBD2	14	TRBJ2-5	TGTGCCAGCAGGGGGGGAGGGCCCCTAGAGACCCAGTACTTC	CASRGGGPLETQYF
TRBV2	few	NA	13	TRBJ2-2	TGTGCCAGCAGTGAAGTGCGGACCGGGGAGCTGTTTTTT	CASSEVRTGELFF
TRBV5-1	NA	NA	13	TRBJ2-2	TGCGCCAGCAGACGACCTGGGGCCGGGGAGCTGTTTTTT	CASRRPGAGELFF
TRBV4-3	NA	NA	15	TRBJ1-2	TGCGCCAGCAGCCAAAATTCGGACGGGTACTATGGCTACACCTTC	CASSQNSDGYYGYTF
TRBV7-6	NA	NA	15	TRBJ2-3	TGTGCCAGCAGCTTAAGAGCAGGGAACCCAGATACGCAGTATTTT	CASSLRAGNPDTQYF
TRBV5-1	NA	TRBD2	16	TRBJ2-1	TGCGCCAGCAGCTCCCTCACGGGACTAGCGACCAATGAGCAGTTCTTC	CASSSLTGLATNEQFF
TRBV9	few	NA	16	TRBJ1-4	TGTGCCAGCAGCGTAGGGAGGGAGCACACTAATGAAAAACTGTTTTTT	CASSVGREHTNEKLFF
TRBV4-2	NA	TRBD2	16	TRBJ2-2	TGTGCCAGCAGCCAAGGGACTAGCGGGAACACCGGGGAGCTGTTTTTT	CASSQGTSGNTGELFF
TRBV18	NA	TRBD2	16	TRBJ2-3	TGTGCCAGCTCACCAGATTTGCGGGAGCTCACAGATACGCAGTATTTT	CASSPDLRELTDTQYF
TRBV4-1	NA	TRBD2	17	TRBJ2-5	TGCGCCAGCAGCCAAGAATCCAGCGGGAGTCTAGCGGAGACCCAGTACTTC	CASSQESSGSLAETQYF
TRBV28	NA	NA	13	TRBJ1-4	TGTGCCAGCTTCCCCGTAGGGGGGGAAAAACTGTTTTTT	CASFPVGGEKLFF
TRBV18	NA	TRBD1	16	TRBJ1-2	TGTGCCAGCTCACCACTGGAAGGGGGCGCTAAGGATGGCTACACCTTC	CASSPLEGGAKDGYTF
TRBV12-5	few	TRBD2	16	TRBJ2-2	TGTGCTAGTGGTTTTGCGGGAGGGGACCACACCGGGGAGCTGTTTTTT	CASGFAGGDHTGELFF
TRBV7-2	NA	TRBD1	14	TRBJ2-5	TGTGCCAGCAGCGGAGGCACCAGGGGGGAGACCCAGTACTTC	CASSGGTRGETQYF
TRBV11-3	NA	NA	15	TRBJ2-1	TGTGCCAGCAGACCCGACAGGGCCCGGGGGGATGAGCAGTTCTTC	CASRPDRARGDEQFF
TRBV9	NA	NA	15	TRBJ2-7	TGTGCCAGCAGCGAAGGAGGGGGCGGGAGTGGAGAGCAGTACTTC	CASSEGGGGSGEQYF
TRBV2	NA	TRBD2	17	TRBJ2-5	TGTGCCAGCAGAGTACTTAGCGGGAGTGGGGCCCAAGAGACCCAGTACTTC	CASRVLSGSGAQETQYF
TRBV5-1	NA	NA	12	TRBJ2-3	TGCGCCAGCAGCCTTGATTTAGATACGCAGTATTTT	CASSLDLDTQYF
TRBV11-2	NA	TRBD2	17	TRBJ2-3	TGTGCCAGCAGCTCGGGACTAGCGGGAGGCCGCACAGATACGCAGTATTTT	CASSSGLAGGRTDTQYF
TRBV10-2	NA	TRBD2	16	TRBJ2-1	TGCGCCAGCACAACGGGACTAGCGGAAGCCTACAATGAGCAGTTCTTC	CASTTGLAEAYNEQFF
TRBV18	NA	NA	15	TRBJ1-3	TGTGCCAGCTCACCAGGTCATGGAGGGGGAAACACCATATATTTT	CASSPGHGGGNTIYF
TRBV7-2	NA	NA	13	TRBJ1-2	TGTGCCAGCATAAAGGGAGACTTGAATGGCTACACCTTC	CASIKGDLNGYTF
TRBV21-1	once	NA	18	TRBJ2-5	TGTGCCAGCAGCAAAGGGATTTACTCCGGGACAGTACAAGAGACCCAGTACTTC	CASSKGIYSGTVQETQYF
TRBV14	medium-sized	TRBD2	15	TRBJ2-1	TGTGCCAGCAGCCAGCAAGCAGCGGGAGGAGATGAGCAGTTCTTC	CASSQQAAGGDEQFF
TRBV5-1	NA	NA	15	TRBJ2-5	TGCGCCAGCAGCTGGGGGGACGGCTACCAAGAGACCCAGTACTTC	CASSWGDGYQETQYF